This record looks at one T cell receptor beta chain sequence and its context. Antigen specificity is unknown. Germline lookup yields CDR1 MNHNY and CDR2 SVGAGI (reference sequence). Trimming removed 7 bases from V and 10 bases from J, with 20 bases in between. The CDR3 is 15 amino acids. This record comes from a study of OX40 agonist ivuxolimab in advanced cancers. Across the study: An agonistic anti-OX40 (CD134) antibody, ivuxolimab, was used to treat the patients. Three patients, one with hepatocellular carcinoma and two with cutaneous melanoma, responded partially. Points from the study as a whole: CD4+ and CD8+ T cells in blood underwent clonal expansion by week 6 at 0.1 to 3.0 mg/kg.

Clones were read by immunoSEQ multiplex PCR, and TCRdb kept only the in-frame ones, dropping some. The sample includes 60,000 to 80,000 clones, roughly 84% seen only once; the top ten take almost 4.5%. The sample consisted of CD4+ or CD8+ T cells sorted from blood, taken in a trial of the OX40 agonist ivuxolimab. The rearrangement joins TRBV6-6 to TRBJ1-6; a possible D gene is TRBD1 (6 bases). The clonotype comes from an adult with an advanced solid tumor such as melanoma, head and neck, liver or kidney cancer. The CDR3, as DNA: TGTGCCAGCACAAGGGGGGGAAATAATGGGTCACCCCTCCACTTT. As protein: CASTRGGNNGSPLHF.